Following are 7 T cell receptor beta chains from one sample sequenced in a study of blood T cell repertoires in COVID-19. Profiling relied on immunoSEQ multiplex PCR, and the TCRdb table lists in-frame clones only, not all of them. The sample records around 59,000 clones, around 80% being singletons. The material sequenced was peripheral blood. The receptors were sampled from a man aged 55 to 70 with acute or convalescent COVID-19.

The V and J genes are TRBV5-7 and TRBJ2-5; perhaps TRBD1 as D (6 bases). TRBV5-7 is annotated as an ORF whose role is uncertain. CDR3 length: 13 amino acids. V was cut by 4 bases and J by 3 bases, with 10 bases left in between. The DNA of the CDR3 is TGTGCCAGCAGCCCAAGGGACAAAGAGACCCAGTACTTC. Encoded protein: CASSPRDKETQYF.

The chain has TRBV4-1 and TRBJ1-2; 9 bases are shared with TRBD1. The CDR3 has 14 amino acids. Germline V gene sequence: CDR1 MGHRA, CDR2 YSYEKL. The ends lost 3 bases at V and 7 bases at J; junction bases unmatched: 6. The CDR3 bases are TGCGCCAGCAGCCAGCCCGGGACAGGGCTTGGCTACACCTTC. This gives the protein CASSQPGTGLGYTF.

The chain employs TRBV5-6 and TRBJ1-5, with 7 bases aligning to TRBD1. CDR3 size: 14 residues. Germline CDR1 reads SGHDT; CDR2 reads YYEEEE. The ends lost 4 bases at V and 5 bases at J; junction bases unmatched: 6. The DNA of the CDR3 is TGTGCCAGCAGCCACAGAGGGGGCGATCAGCCCCAGCATTTT. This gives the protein CASSHRGGDQPQHF.

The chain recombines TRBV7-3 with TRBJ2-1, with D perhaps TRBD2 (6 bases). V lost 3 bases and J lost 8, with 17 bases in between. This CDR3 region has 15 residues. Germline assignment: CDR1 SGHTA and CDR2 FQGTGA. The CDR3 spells CASSFSAGRIDEQFF. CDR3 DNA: TGTGCCAGCAGCTTTTCGGCGGGGAGGATCGATGAGCAGTTCTTC.

DNA of the CDR3: TGTGCCAGCAGCTTGGGGGTCGGGGAGACCCAGTACTTC. It codes for CASSLGVGETQYF. The rearrangement joins TRBV5-5 to TRBJ2-5; D unclear. Germline CDR1 SGHKS, CDR2 YYEKEE (reference sequence). The CDR3 has 13 residues. Trimming took off 0 bases at V and 5 bases at J, with 8 bases between the two ends.

In nucleotides, the CDR3 is TGTGCCAGCAGCTCGGCGGGACAGGCCCAAGAGACCCAGTACTTC. It specifies CASSSAGQAQETQYF. The V gene is TRBV5-6, the J gene TRBJ2-5; TRBD1 aligns across 8 bases. From germline, CDR1 is SGHDT and CDR2 YYEEEE. CDR3 length: 15 amino acids. V lost 3 bases, J lost 1 base, and 5 bases stayed unmatched.

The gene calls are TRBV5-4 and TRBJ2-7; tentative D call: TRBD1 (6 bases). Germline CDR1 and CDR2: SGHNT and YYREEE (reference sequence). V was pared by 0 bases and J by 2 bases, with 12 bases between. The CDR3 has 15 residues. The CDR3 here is CASSLDPTGTYEQYF. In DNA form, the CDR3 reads TGTGCCAGCAGCTTGGACCCTACAGGGACCTACGAGCAGTACTTC.